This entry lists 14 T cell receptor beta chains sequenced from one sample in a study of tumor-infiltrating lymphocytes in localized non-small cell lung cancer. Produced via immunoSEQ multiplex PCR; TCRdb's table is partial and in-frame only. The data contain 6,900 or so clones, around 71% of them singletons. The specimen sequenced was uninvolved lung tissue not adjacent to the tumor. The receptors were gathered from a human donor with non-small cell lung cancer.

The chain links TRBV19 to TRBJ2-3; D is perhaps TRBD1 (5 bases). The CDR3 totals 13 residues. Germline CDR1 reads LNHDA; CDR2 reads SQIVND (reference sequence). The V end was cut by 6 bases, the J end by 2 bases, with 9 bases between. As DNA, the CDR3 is TGTGCCAGTAGCAGGGCCCTCACAGATACGCAGTATTTT. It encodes CASSRALTDTQYF.

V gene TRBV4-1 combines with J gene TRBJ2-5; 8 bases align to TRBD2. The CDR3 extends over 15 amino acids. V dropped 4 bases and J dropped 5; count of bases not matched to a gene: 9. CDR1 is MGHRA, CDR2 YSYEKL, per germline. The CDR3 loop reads CASSLTERGWETQYF. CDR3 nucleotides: TGCGCCAGCAGCCTGACCGAGCGGGGGTGGGAGACCCAGTACTTC.

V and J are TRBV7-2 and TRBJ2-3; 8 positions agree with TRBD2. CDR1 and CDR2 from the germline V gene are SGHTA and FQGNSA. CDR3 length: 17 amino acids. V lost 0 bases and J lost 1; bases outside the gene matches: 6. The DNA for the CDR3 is TGTGCCAGCAGCTTAGCTGGCACTAGCGGTCGCACAGATACGCAGTATTTT. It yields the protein CASSLAGTSGRTDTQYF.

The CDR3 region has the DNA TGTGCCATCAGTGAGGGGGTCGCCAATCAGCCCCAGCATTTT. Amino acid sequence: CAISEGVANQPQHF. The genes are TRBV10-3 and TRBJ1-5, with D unclear. Germline values: CDR1 ENHRY, CDR2 SYGVKD. Deletions cut 2 bases from V and 3 bases from J, with 8 bases between. CDR3 length equals 14 residues.

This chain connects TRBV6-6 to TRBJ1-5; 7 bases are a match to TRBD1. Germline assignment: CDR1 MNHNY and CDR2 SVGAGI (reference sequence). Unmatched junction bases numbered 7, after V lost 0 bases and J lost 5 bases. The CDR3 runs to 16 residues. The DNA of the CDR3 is TGTGCCAGCAGTTACTCGTCGACAGGGCGGTATCAGCCCCAGCATTTT. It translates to CASSYSSTGRYQPQHF.

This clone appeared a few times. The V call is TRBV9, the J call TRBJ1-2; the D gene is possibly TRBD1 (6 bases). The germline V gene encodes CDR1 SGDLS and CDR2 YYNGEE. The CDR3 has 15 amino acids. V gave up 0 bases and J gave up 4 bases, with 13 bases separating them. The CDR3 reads CASSVEGGTGYGYTF. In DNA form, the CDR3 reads TGTGCCAGCAGCGTAGAGGGGGGCACGGGCTATGGCTACACCTTC.

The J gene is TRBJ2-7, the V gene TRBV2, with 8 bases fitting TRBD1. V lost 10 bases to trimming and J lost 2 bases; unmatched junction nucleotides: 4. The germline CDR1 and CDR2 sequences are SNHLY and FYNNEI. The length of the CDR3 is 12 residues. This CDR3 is CATGGPAYEQYF. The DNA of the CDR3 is TGTGCCACAGGGGGCCCCGCCTACGAGCAGTACTTC.

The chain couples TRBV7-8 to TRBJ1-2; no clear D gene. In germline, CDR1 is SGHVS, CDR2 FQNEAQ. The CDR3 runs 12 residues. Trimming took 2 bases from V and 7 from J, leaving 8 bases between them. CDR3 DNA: TGTGCCAGCAGCTTAACCAGTGGTGGCTACACCTTC. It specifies CASSLTSGGYTF.

CDR3 sequence reads: CATDGPGQGAAGELFF. CDR3 sequence (DNA): TGTGCCACCGACGGACCAGGACAGGGGGCGGCCGGGGAGCTGTTTTTT. V and J are TRBV28 and TRBJ2-2, with 11 nucleotides matching TRBD1. V trimming: 10 bases; J trimming: 6 bases; junction bases outside the gene matches: 13. Germline V gives CDR1 MDHEN, CDR2 SYDVKM. This CDR3 region has 16 residues.

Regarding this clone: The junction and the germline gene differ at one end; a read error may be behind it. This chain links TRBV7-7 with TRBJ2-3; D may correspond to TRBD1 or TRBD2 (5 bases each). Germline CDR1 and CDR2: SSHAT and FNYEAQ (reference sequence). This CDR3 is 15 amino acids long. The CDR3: CASSLGTASTDTQYF. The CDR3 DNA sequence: TGTGCTAGCAGCTTAGGGACGGCAAGCACAGATACGCAGTATTTT.

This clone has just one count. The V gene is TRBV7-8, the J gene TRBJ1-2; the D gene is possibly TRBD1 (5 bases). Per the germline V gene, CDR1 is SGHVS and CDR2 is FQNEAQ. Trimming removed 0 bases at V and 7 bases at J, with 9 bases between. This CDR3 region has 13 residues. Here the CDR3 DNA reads TGTGCCAGCAGCTTAGCCCCAGGGTTTGGCTACACCTTC. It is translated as CASSLAPGFGYTF. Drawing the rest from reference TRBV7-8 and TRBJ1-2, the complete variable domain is GAGVSQSPRYKVAKRGQDVALRCDPISGHVSLFWYQQALGQGPEFLTYFQNEAQLDKSGLPSDRFFAERPEGSVSTLKIQRTQQEDSAVYLCASSLAPGFGYTFGSGTRLTVV.

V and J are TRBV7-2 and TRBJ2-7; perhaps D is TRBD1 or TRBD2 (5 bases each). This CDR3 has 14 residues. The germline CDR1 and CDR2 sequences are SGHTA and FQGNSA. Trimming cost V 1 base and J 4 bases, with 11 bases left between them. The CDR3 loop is CASSLDPGGYEQYF. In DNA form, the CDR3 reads TGTGCCAGCAGCTTAGACCCTGGGGGTTACGAGCAGTACTTC.

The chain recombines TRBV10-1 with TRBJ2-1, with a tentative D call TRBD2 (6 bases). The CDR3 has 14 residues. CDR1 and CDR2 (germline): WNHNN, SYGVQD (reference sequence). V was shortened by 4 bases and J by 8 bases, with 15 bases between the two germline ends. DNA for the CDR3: TGCGCCAGCAGTGTTTGGCTAGCGAGCGATGAGCAGTTCTTC. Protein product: CASSVWLASDEQFF.

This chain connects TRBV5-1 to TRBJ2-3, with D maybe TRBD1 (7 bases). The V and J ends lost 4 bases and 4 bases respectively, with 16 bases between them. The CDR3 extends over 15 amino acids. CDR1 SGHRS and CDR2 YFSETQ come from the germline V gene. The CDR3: CASSRSTGEADTQYF. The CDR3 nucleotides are TGCGCCAGCAGCAGATCAACAGGGGAGGCAGATACGCAGTATTTT.